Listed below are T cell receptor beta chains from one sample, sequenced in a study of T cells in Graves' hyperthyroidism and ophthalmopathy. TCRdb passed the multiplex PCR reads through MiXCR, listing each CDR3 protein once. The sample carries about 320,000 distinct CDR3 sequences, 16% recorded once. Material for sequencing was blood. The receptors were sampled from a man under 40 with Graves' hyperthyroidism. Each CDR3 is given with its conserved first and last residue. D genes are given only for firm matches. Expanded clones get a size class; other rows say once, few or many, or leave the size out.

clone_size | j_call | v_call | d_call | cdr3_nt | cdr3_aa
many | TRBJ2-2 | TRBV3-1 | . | TGTGCCAGCAGCGTTTCAACGGACAACACCGGGGAGCTGTTTTTT | CASSVSTDNTGELFF
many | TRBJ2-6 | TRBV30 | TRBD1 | TGTGCCTGGAGTGTACTAGGACAGGGTGCCAACGTCCTGACTTTC | CAWSVLGQGANVLTF
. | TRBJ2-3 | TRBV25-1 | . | TGTGCCAGCAGTGAAGGTGGGGCGTTTGCGCAGTATTTT | CASSEGGAFAQYF
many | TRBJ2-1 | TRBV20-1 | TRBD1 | TGCAGTGCTAGGATGCCGGGACAGGTCGAAAATGAGCAGTTCTTC | CSARMPGQVENEQFF
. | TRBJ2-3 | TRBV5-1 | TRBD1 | TGCGCCAGCAGCTTAAGAGGGGGCGTAAGTCCCACAGATACGCAGTATTTT | CASSLRGGVSPTDTQYF
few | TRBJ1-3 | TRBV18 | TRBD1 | TGTGCCAGCTCAAGTCGGGACAGCTCTGGAAACACCATATATTTT | CASSSRDSSGNTIYF
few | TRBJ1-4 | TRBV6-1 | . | TGTGCCAGCAGCCAGGCGCTTAATGAAAAACTGTTTTTT | CASSQALNEKLFF
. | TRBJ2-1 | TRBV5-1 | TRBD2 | TGCGCCAGCAGCTTTCTAGCGGGGTTCAATGAGCAGTTCTTC | CASSFLAGFNEQFF
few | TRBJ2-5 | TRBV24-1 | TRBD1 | TGTGCCACCAGTGATTTGAGTTTGGGACAGCAAGAGACCCAGTACTTC | CATSDLSLGQQETQYF
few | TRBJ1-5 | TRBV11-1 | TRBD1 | TGTGCCAGCAGCCCGGGGACAGAAGGGCGACAGCCCCAGCATTTT | CASSPGTEGRQPQHF
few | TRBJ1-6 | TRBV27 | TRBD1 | TGTGCCAGCAGTCCGGGACAGGGTCCCTCACCCCTCCACTTT | CASSPGQGPSPLHF
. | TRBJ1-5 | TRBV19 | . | TGTGCCAGTATAAAGGTCGGCGGTAGCAATCAGCCCCAGCATTTT | CASIKVGGSNQPQHF
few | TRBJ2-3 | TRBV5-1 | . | TGCGCCAGCAGCTTGGGGATTAGCACAGATACGCAGTATTTT | CASSLGISTDTQYF
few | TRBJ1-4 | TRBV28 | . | TGTGCCAGCAGTCCCGGACGGGCTTTCCGCCTGTTTTTT | CASSPGRAFRLFF
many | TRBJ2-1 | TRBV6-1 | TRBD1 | TGTGCCAGCAGCACCGGGACAGGGAAGTTCTTC | CASSTGTGKFF
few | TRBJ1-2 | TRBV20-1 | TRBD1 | TGCAGTGCCCTCCGACAGGGGGGCGTCTATGGCTACACCTTC | CSALRQGGVYGYTF
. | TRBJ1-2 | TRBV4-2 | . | TGTGCCAGCAGACCCACAGGCGGTAACTATGGCTACACCTTC | CASRPTGGNYGYTF
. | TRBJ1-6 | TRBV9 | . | TGTGCCAGCAGCGTAGCTACGGGGTATTCACCCCTCCACTTT | CASSVATGYSPLHF
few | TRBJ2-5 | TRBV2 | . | TGTGCCAGCAGTGAACCCCGGGATGAGGAGACCCAGTACTTC | CASSEPRDEETQYF
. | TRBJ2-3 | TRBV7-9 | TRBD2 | TGTGCCAGCAGCCCTTCTTCTAGCGGGAGTTCAAATACGCAGTATTTT | CASSPSSSGSSNTQYF
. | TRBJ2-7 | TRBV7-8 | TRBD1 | TGTGCCAGCAGCTTAGGACAGGGGGAAGTCTACGAGCAGTACTTC | CASSLGQGEVYEQYF
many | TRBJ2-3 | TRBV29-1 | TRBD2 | TGCAGCCACGTTGGGGGACTAGCGGGAGTAGATACGCAGTATTTT | CSHVGGLAGVDTQYF
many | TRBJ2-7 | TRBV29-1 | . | TGCAGCGCGAAGACTGTTTCTTCCGAGCAGTACTTC | CSAKTVSSEQYF
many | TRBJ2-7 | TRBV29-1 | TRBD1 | TGCAGCGTTGACACCGGGACAGATGCCTACGAGCAGTACTTC | CSVDTGTDAYEQYF
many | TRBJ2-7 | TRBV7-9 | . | TGTGCCAGCAGCTTAGGCGGGGACGAGCAGTACTTC | CASSLGGDEQYF
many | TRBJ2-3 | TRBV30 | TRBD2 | TGTGCCTGGAACCTGGGAATAGCGGGAGTCCGTGATACGCAGTATTTT | CAWNLGIAGVRDTQYF
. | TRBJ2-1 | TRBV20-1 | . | TGCAGTGCTAGAAGGCAGGTCAATGAGCAGTTCTTC | CSARRQVNEQFF
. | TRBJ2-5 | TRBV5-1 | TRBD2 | TGCGCCAGCAGCAATTTAGCGGGAGGGCCGGGAGAGACCCAGTACTTC | CASSNLAGGPGETQYF
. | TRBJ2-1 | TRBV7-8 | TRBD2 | TGTGCCAGCATCCGAGCGGGAGGGCGCGATGAGCAGTTCTTC | CASIRAGGRDEQFF
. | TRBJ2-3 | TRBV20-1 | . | TGCAGTGCAGGGGGGCTAAGGGCTACAGATACGCAGTATTTT | CSAGGLRATDTQYF
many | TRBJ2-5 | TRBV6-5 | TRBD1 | TGTGCCAGCAGTTACGGGACAGGGGCCACGGAGACCCAGTACTTC | CASSYGTGATETQYF
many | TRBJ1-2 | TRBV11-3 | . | TGTGCCAGCAGCTTAGGCCAGGGGCGCGGTGGCTACACCTTC | CASSLGQGRGGYTF
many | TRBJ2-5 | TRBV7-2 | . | TGTGCCAGCAGCTACACGGAGACCCAGTACTTC | CASSYTETQYF
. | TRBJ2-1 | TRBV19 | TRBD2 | TGTGCCAGTAGTATAGCGAGCGGGGACTACAATGAGCAGTTCTTC | CASSIASGDYNEQFF
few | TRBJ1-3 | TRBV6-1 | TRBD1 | TGTGCCAGCAGTGTTCATGCCGGGACAGGGAAAAACACCATATATTTT | CASSVHAGTGKNTIYF